The clone carrying this TCR beta chain was detected a few times. Its antigen is currently unknown. J gave up 4 bases and V 5 bases, and 8 bases lay outside the gene matches. This CDR3 spans 15 amino acids. This entry is derived from a study of post-analysis software for immune sequencing data. Study observations and caveats: TRBV5-6, TRBV5-1 and TRBV20-1 belonged to a set of a handful of TRBV segments that were more frequent in patients than controls.

Unique molecular identifiers were present in the TCR beta cDNA libraries. TCRdb redid the calling of the PCR reads with MiXCR, one entry per CDR3 protein. Among roughly 670,000 distinct CDR3 sequences, about 60% were seen once, and the ten largest hold roughly 12%. V is TRBV12-3 or TRBV12-4 and J is TRBJ2-1, with 7 positions matching TRBD1. The source of this sequence is a girl aged 2 to 9 with multiple sclerosis. Specimen: blood. The DNA of the CDR3 is TGTGCCAGCAGTGCCCCCCGGGACAGATACAATGAGCAGTTCTTC. It encodes CASSAPRDRYNEQFF.